Each of the 20 T cell receptor beta chains below was sequenced from the same sample in a study of a mutant IDH1 vaccine in newly diagnosed glioma. These receptors' targets are unknown. Time point noted: week 35, safety follow-up. Alongside topical imiquimod, each dose of vaccine comprised 300 ug of mutant IDH1 20-mer peptide. Here immunoSEQ multiplex PCR was the method, and the copy in TCRdb shows in-frame clones only, minus some. In the table there are 31,000 or so clones, about 80% of which are singletons. The sequenced sample was PBMCs, obtained from a glioma patient whose treatment included an IDH1 peptide vaccine. The receptors here all came from a man between 25 and 39 years old with glioma.

The chain joins TRBV7-8 to TRBJ1-4; no clear D gene. There are 16 residues in the CDR3. The V end was cut by 7 bases, the J end by 0 bases, with 15 bases between. In germline, CDR1 is SGHVS, CDR2 FQNEAQ. In DNA, the CDR3 is TGTGCCAGCACCCCCCGTGGTTCAGCAACTAATGAAAAACTGTTTTTT. It specifies CASTPRGSATNEKLFF. The full variable domain, completed using reference TRBV7-8 and TRBJ1-4, is GAGVSQSPRYKVAKRGQDVALRCDPISGHVSLFWYQQALGQGPEFLTYFQNEAQLDKSGLPSDRFFAERPEGSVSTLKIQRTQQEDSAVYLCASTPRGSATNEKLFFGSGTQLSVL.

The chain uses TRBV11-3 and TRBJ2-1; TRBD1 is a possible D gene (5 bases). Germline CDR1 reads SGHNT; CDR2 reads YENEEA. CDR3 size: 13 residues. The germline V and J ends were trimmed by 4 bases and 6 bases, with 10 bases remaining between them. The CDR3 loop reads CASSSDSTNEQFF. The DNA for the CDR3 is TGTGCCAGCAGCTCAGACAGCACCAATGAGCAGTTCTTC.

CDR3 coding DNA: TGCGCCAGCAGCCAAGCCGGGACTAGCGGGGTCAATGAGCAGTTCTTC. Encoded protein: CASSQAGTSGVNEQFF. The chain recombines TRBV4-1 with TRBJ2-1; 13 bases agree with TRBD2. The ends lost 1 base at V and 6 bases at J; junction bases unmatched: 3. Germline CDR1 reads MGHRA; CDR2 reads YSYEKL. This CDR3 is built from 16 residues.

The V gene is TRBV30, the J gene TRBJ1-5; D gene unclear. The CDR3 is 13 residues long. From germline, CDR1 is GTSNPN and CDR2 SVGIG (reference sequence). V was cut by 0 bases and J by 3 bases, with 6 bases left in between. The CDR3 here is CAWSVQDNQPQHF. The CDR3, as DNA: TGTGCCTGGAGTGTACAAGACAATCAGCCCCAGCATTTT.

The chain has TRBV4-1 and TRBJ2-3; no clear D. Germline V gene sequence: CDR1 MGHRA, CDR2 YSYEKL. V was trimmed by 0 bases and J by 0 bases, leaving 7 bases between them. This CDR3 is built from 15 residues. CDR3 sequence: CASSQDSPSTDTQYF. CDR3 sequence (DNA): TGCGCCAGCAGCCAAGACTCTCCTAGCACAGATACGCAGTATTTT.

In this sample, this clone turned up once. The CDR3 here is CASSRGFNYGYTF. The DNA for the CDR3 is TGTGCCAGCAGCAGGGGATTTAACTATGGCTACACCTTC. This chain uses TRBV5-6 with TRBJ1-2; the D gene is possibly TRBD1 (5 bases). The germline V and J ends were trimmed by 4 bases and 1 base, with 8 bases remaining between them. Per the germline V gene, CDR1 is SGHDT and CDR2 is YYEEEE. The CDR3 runs 13 residues.

The chain links TRBV29-1 to TRBJ2-4; D may be TRBD1 (6 bases). CDR3 length: 13 residues. V was cut by 5 bases and J by 0 bases, with 8 bases left in between. CDR1 is SQVTM and CDR2 is ANQGSEA in the germline V gene. The CDR3 coding sequence is TGCAGCGTTAGGACAGTAGCCAAAAACATTCAGTACTTC. Translated, it gives CSVRTVAKNIQYF. The whole variable domain, remainder taken from reference TRBV29-1 and TRBJ2-4, is SAVISQKPSRDICQRGTSLTIQCQVDSQVTMMFWYRQQPGQSLTLIATANQGSEATYESGFVIDKFPISRPNLTFSTLTVSNMSPEDSSIYLCSVRTVAKNIQYFGAGTRLSVL.

The chain has TRBV5-5 and TRBJ1-2; D is unclear. The CDR3 spans 13 residues. Germline V CDR1 and CDR2: SGHKS, YYEKEE (reference sequence). V was cut by 2 bases and J by 4 bases, with 9 bases left in between. The CDR3 reads CASSLGWPYGYTF. The CDR3 nucleotides are TGTGCCAGCAGCTTAGGCTGGCCCTATGGCTACACCTTC.

CDR3 coding DNA: TGTGCCAGCAGTCCTTGGGGACAGCTAGGCAATCAGCCCCAGCATTTT. Translation: CASSPWGQLGNQPQHF. This rearrangement joins TRBV5-6 to TRBJ1-5; 7 bases are shared with TRBD1. CDR1 and CDR2 from the germline V gene are SGHDT and YYEEEE. The trim removed 5 bases at V and 2 bases at J, leaving 10 bases unmatched. CDR3 length equals 16 residues.

The chain employs TRBV5-6 and TRBJ2-2; D call uncertain. Trimming took 3 bases from V and 5 from J, leaving 17 bases between them. The germline gives CDR1 SGHDT, CDR2 YYEEEE. CDR3 length equals 16 residues. The DNA of the CDR3 is TGTGCCAGCAGCTCCCTAGAATGGGCACGGACCGGGGAGCTGTTTTTT. Its protein is CASSSLEWARTGELFF.

This chain links TRBV5-1 with TRBJ1-1; TRBD1 is a possible D gene (6 bases). V lost 0 bases to trimming and J lost 1 base, with 10 bases between them. The V gene's germline CDR1 is SGHRS and CDR2 YFSETQ. The CDR3 contains 15 residues. This chain's CDR3 is CASSLGWTANTEAFF. Here the CDR3 DNA reads TGCGCCAGCAGCTTGGGGTGGACAGCGAACACTGAAGCTTTCTTT.

This clone was seen only a few times. This chain uses TRBV7-9 with TRBJ2-1, with D possibly TRBD2 on 6 matching bases. V lost 7 bases, J lost 7 bases, and 20 bases lay in between. The length of the CDR3 is 15 residues. CDR1 SEHNR and CDR2 FQNEAQ come from the germline V gene (reference sequence). CDR3 residues: CASTGAIAATNEQFF. The CDR3 DNA reads TGTGCCAGCACTGGGGCGATAGCGGCAACTAATGAGCAGTTCTTC.

With respect to this clone: A much larger clone is a single base away; this may be a read error. Other DNA variants within this sample encode the same CDR3. The gene calls are TRBV5-4 and TRBJ2-7; D remains unclear. The germline V gene encodes CDR1 SGHNT and CDR2 YYREEE (reference sequence). Trimming took 0 bases from V and 4 from J, leaving 2 bases between them. The CDR3 has 11 amino acids. The CDR3 DNA reads TGTGCCAGCAGCTTGGGGTACGAGCAGTACTTC. Translating it yields CASSLGYEQYF.

The chain links TRBV5-1 to TRBJ1-4, with D maybe TRBD1 (6 bases). This CDR3 has 13 residues. The V and J ends lost 7 bases and 7 bases respectively, with 14 bases between them. Germline V lookup: CDR1 SGHRS, CDR2 YFSETQ. The CDR3 spells CASRGGKIEKLFF. The CDR3 DNA sequence: TGCGCCAGCCGAGGGGGTAAGATTGAAAAACTGTTTTTT.

The rearrangement joins TRBV4-1 to TRBJ1-5; 7 bases are shared with TRBD1. The J segment lost 5 bases and the V segment lost 5 bases, leaving 6 bases of the junction unmatched. The germline CDR1 and CDR2 sequences are MGHRA and YSYEKL. The CDR3 has 14 amino acids. CDR3 nucleotides: TGCGCCAGCAGCACCCGGACAGGCTATCAGCCCCAGCATTTT. It codes for CASSTRTGYQPQHF.

This rearrangement joins TRBV27 to TRBJ2-7; D call uncertain. V lost 6 bases, J lost 1 base, and 13 bases lay in between. Per the germline V gene, CDR1 is MNHEY and CDR2 is SMNVEV (reference sequence). The CDR3 sequence is 14 residues long. The CDR3 DNA reads as TGTGCCAGCAGCTTCGGACGGATGTCCTACGAGCAGTACTTC. Its protein product is CASSFGRMSYEQYF.

CDR3 DNA sequence: TGTGCCAGCAGCCTGACGGGACAGGGTACTGAGCAGTTCTTC. Translated: CASSLTGQGTEQFF. This chain links TRBV5-8 with TRBJ2-1; 9 nucleotides line up with TRBD1. CDR3 length: 14 residues. Looked up from germline, CDR1 is SGHTS and CDR2 is YDEGEE. V dropped 4 bases and J dropped 9; count of bases not matched to a gene: 8.

This clone was seen only once. The chain joins TRBV30 to TRBJ2-4, with a tentative D call TRBD2 (5 bases). Germline CDR1 and CDR2: GTSNPN and SVGIG (reference sequence). CDR3 size: 15 residues. The V end lost 2 bases, the J end lost 0 bases, and 11 bases lay between the germline ends. This CDR3 is CAWSLAERAKNIQYF. Here the CDR3 DNA reads TGTGCCTGGAGTCTAGCTGAGCGAGCCAAAAACATTCAGTACTTC.

The chain uses TRBV18 and TRBJ2-5, with D perhaps TRBD1 or TRBD2 (5 bases each). Germline CDR1 reads KGHSH; CDR2 reads LQKENI. V was shortened by 2 bases and J by 1 base, with 5 bases between the two germline ends. This CDR3 region has 13 residues. In DNA form, the CDR3 reads TGTGCCAGCTCACCAGGGACCCAAGAGACCCAGTACTTC. Residues: CASSPGTQETQYF.

V and J are TRBV29-1 and TRBJ2-3; 7 nucleotides line up with TRBD1. The CDR3 totals 13 residues. Germline CDR1 and CDR2: SQVTM and ANQGSEA. V lost 5 bases, J lost 4 bases, and 6 bases stayed unmatched. CDR3 amino acids: CSVPRQGPDTQYF. The CDR3 bases are TGCAGCGTTCCTCGACAGGGCCCAGATACGCAGTATTTT.